These 20 T cell receptor beta chains originate from one sample sequenced in a study of T cells in Graves' hyperthyroidism and ophthalmopathy. There were TCR beta CDR3 regions amplified from RNA transcripts. Researchers ran a first-round RT-PCR on the TCR CDR3 using the HTBI primer set. TCRdb called the multiplex PCR reads again in MiXCR, with one record for every CDR3 protein. The sample holds about 540,000 distinct CDR3 sequences, about half seen once. Sequencing used peripheral blood or thyroid tissue (not recorded which). Receptors were obtained from a woman aged 18-35 years with Graves' hyperthyroidism.

This clonotype was recorded many times. V gene TRBV6-2 or TRBV6-3 combines with J gene TRBJ2-5, with 8 bases matching TRBD1. Looked up from germline, CDR1 is MNHEY and CDR2 is SVGEGT. The CDR3 length is 17 residues. The J segment lost 3 bases and the V segment lost 2 bases, leaving 11 bases of the junction unmatched. The CDR3 protein is CASSYPLTGADKETQYF. The CDR3 bases are TGTGCCAGCAGTTACCCGCTGACAGGGGCGGACAAAGAGACCCAGTACTTC.

This clonotype was seen a few times. This sequence joins TRBV18 and TRBJ1-5; unclear D gene. Per germline, CDR1 KGHSH and CDR2 LQKENI. Trimming took off 3 bases at V and 5 bases at J, with 8 bases between the two ends. The CDR3 loop spans 13 amino acids. The chain's CDR3 is CASSPQADQPQHF. CDR3 bases: TGTGCCAGCTCACCGCAGGCGGATCAGCCCCAGCATTTT.

This chain joins TRBV29-1 and TRBJ2-2; possibly TRBD1 or TRBD2 for D (5 bases each). Trimming took off 4 bases at V and 4 bases at J, with 16 bases between the two ends. Germline CDR1 and CDR2: SQVTM and ANQGSEA. The CDR3 is 15 residues long. CDR3 DNA: TGCAGCGTTGGTCCGGGGCTAGGTATCACCGGGGAGCTGTTTTTT. Translating it yields CSVGPGLGITGELFF.

This clonotype has more than one count but fewer than ten. This may be a read error: a much more frequent sequence differs by one nucleotide. This likely comes from a read error, as the CDR3 has no conserved phenylalanine or tryptophan at its end. J is TRBJ1-2 and V is TRBV2, with D possibly TRBD1 on 5 matching bases. The V gene's germline CDR1 is SNHLY and CDR2 FYNNEI. Trimming shortened V by 5 bases and J by 4 bases, and 17 bases separated the two germline ends. The CDR3 contains 15 residues. The CDR3 protein is CASSLVAGLGYGYTI. CDR3 bases: TGTGCCAGCAGTTTGGTTGCGGGACTCGGCTATGGCTACACCATC.

This clonotype was detected many times. The chain carries TRBV29-1 and TRBJ1-1; D unclear. Germline loops: CDR1 SQVTM, CDR2 ANQGSEA. CDR3 length: 12 residues. Trimming took 2 bases from V and 0 from J, leaving 4 bases between them. CDR3 in amino acids: CSVEWVNTEAFF. DNA of the CDR3: TGCAGCGTTGAATGGGTGAACACTGAAGCTTTCTTT.

This clonotype has ten or more counts. The V gene is TRBV10-3, the J gene TRBJ2-7; possibly TRBD2 for D (5 bases). V was pared by 7 bases and J by 4 bases, with 20 bases between. Looked up from germline, CDR1 is ENHRY and CDR2 is SYGVKD. The CDR3 loop spans 15 amino acids. The CDR3 loop is CAINPTGSDRYEQYF. CDR3 bases: TGTGCCATCAACCCGACGGGGTCGGATCGTTACGAGCAGTACTTC.

With respect to this clonotype: A read error may be the cause here, since a much bigger clone is one base away. Given the absence of the conserved phenylalanine or tryptophan at the CDR3 end, a read error is likely. The gene calls are TRBV5-4 and TRBJ1-1, with 9 bases that match TRBD1. Trimming cost V 0 bases and J 0 bases; bases outside gene matches: 0. The CDR3 has 15 amino acids. From germline, CDR1 is SGHNT and CDR2 YYREEE (reference sequence). In nucleotides, the CDR3 is TGTGCCAGCAGCTTGGGGGACAGGGTGAACACTGAAGCTTTCCTT. As protein: CASSLGDRVNTEAFL.

This clonotype was seen ten or more times. The chain is built from TRBV11-2 and TRBJ1-4; D not certain. This CDR3 spans 14 amino acids. Germline lookup yields CDR1 SGHAT and CDR2 FQNNGV. Trimming shortened V by 7 bases and J by 0 bases, and 9 bases separated the two germline ends. The DNA for the CDR3 is TGTGCCAGCACCAACTTTGCAACTAATGAAAAACTGTTTTTT. It specifies CASTNFATNEKLFF. The variable domain in full, with the rest retrieved from reference TRBV11-2 and TRBJ1-4, is EAGVAQSPRYKIIEKRQSVAFWCNPISGHATLYWYQQILGQGPKLLIQFQNNGVVDDSQLPKDRFSAERLKGVDSTLKIQPAKLEDSAVYLCASTNFATNEKLFFGSGTQLSVL.

About this clonotype: This may stem from a read error, because a much larger clone lies one nucleotide away. The missing conserved phenylalanine or tryptophan at the end of this CDR3 makes a read error likely. This chain joins TRBV7-3 and TRBJ1-1, with TRBD1 identical over 9 bases. Losses at the gene ends were 5 bases for V and 5 bases for J; bases not matched to a gene: 6. Germline V lookup: CDR1 SGHTA, CDR2 FQGTGA. The CDR3 extends over 14 amino acids. The CDR3 spells CASSPTGGDTEAFS. CDR3 nucleotides: TGTGCCAGCAGCCCGACAGGGGGGGATACTGAAGCTTTCTCT.

This clonotype appeared many times. This chain uses TRBV19 with TRBJ1-4; tentatively, D is TRBD1 (5 bases). The CDR3 runs to 17 residues. Trimming removed 3 bases at V and 4 bases at J, with 18 bases between. The germline V gene has CDR1 LNHDA and CDR2 SQIVND (reference sequence). CDR3 sequence: CASSISLPGTSNEKLFF. DNA for the CDR3: TGTGCCAGTAGTATTTCTCTGCCGGGGACCAGTAATGAAAAACTGTTTTTT.

This clonotype has a single count. The chain has TRBV7-3 and TRBJ2-2; a possible D gene is TRBD1 (5 bases). Trimming pared 6 bases from V and 3 bases from J, leaving 14 bases between. Germline V CDR1 and CDR2: SGHTA, FQGTGA. The CDR3 totals 15 residues. CDR3 loop: CASSYGRADTGELFF. CDR3 DNA sequence: TGTGCCAGCAGTTACGGCAGGGCGGACACCGGGGAGCTGTTTTTT. Filled out from reference TRBV7-3 and TRBJ2-2, the complete variable domain reads GAGVSQTPSNKVTEKGKYVELRCDPISGHTALYWYRQSLGQGPEFLIYFQGTGAADDSGLPNDRFFAVRPEGSVSTLKIQRTERGDSAVYLCASSYGRADTGELFFGEGSRLTVL.

This chain links TRBV29-1 with TRBJ2-3; D is ambiguous. The CDR3 consists of 11 residues. From germline, CDR1 is SQVTM and CDR2 ANQGSEA. Deletions cut 8 bases from V and 2 bases from J, with 8 bases between. The CDR3 protein is CSRIDTDTQYF. The CDR3 nucleotides are TGCAGCCGGATAGACACAGATACGCAGTATTTT.

In its sample, this clonotype was seen many times. This chain links TRBV12-3 or TRBV12-4 with TRBJ2-5; no definite D call. The CDR3 loop spans 11 amino acids. V lost 5 bases and J 4 bases, leaving 5 bases between the germline ends. CDR3 in DNA: TGTGCCAGCAGTACCCTAGAGACCCAGTACTTC. Its protein product is CASSTLETQYF.

This clonotype was picked up a small number of times. V is TRBV6-5 and J is TRBJ1-4; D is uncertain. V lost 2 bases to trimming and J lost 0 bases, with 13 bases between them. Germline V CDR1 and CDR2: MNHEY, SVGAGI. The CDR3 runs to 17 residues. CDR3 coding DNA: TGTGCCAGCAGTTACCAACCCAAAACTACAACTAATGAAAAACTGTTTTTT. Its translation: CASSYQPKTTTNEKLFF.

This clonotype was counted ten times or more. The chain carries TRBV4-1 and TRBJ2-7, with D uncertain. Germline CDR1 MGHRA, CDR2 YSYEKL. Deletions cut 4 bases from V and 1 base from J, with 17 bases between. The CDR3 covers 16 residues. The CDR3 sequence is CASSPSWGSSSYEQYF. The CDR3 DNA sequence: TGCGCCAGCAGCCCCAGCTGGGGTAGCAGTTCCTACGAGCAGTACTTC.

This clonotype came up many times. This chain connects TRBV20-1 to TRBJ2-5; D might be TRBD1 (5 bases). Between the trimmed V and J ends, which lost 0 bases and 5 bases, there was a span of 16 bases. This CDR3 has 15 residues. Germline CDR1 and CDR2: DFQATT and SNEGSKA (reference sequence). The CDR3 coding sequence is TGCAGTGCTAGAGATCCCGGACACATGGAGGAGACCCAGTACTTC. Protein sequence: CSARDPGHMEETQYF.

The chain is built from TRBV20-1 and TRBJ1-2, with 12 positions matching TRBD1. CDR1 and CDR2 (germline): DFQATT, SNEGSKA (reference sequence). This CDR3 is built from 13 residues. The junction had 6 bases not matched to a gene; V was cut back by 6 bases and J by 7 bases. CDR3 in DNA: TGCAGTGCAATAGGGACAGGGGGCGGTGGCTACACCTTC. Residues: CSAIGTGGGGYTF.

This clonotype was detected many times. The CDR3 DNA is TGTGCCAGCAGCTTGATGGTCCAGGGTAATTCACCCCTCCACTTT. Amino acid sequence: CASSLMVQGNSPLHF. This rearrangement joins TRBV5-8 to TRBJ1-6; possible D gene TRBD1, 5 bases. In germline, CDR1 is SGHTS, CDR2 YDEGEE. This CDR3 has 15 residues. V lost 1 base and J 6 bases, leaving 11 bases between the germline ends.

The chain has TRBV9 and TRBJ2-1; the D gene is possibly TRBD1 (5 bases). The CDR3 sequence is 13 residues long. V was trimmed by 4 bases and J by 5 bases, leaving 10 bases between them. CDR1 and CDR2 from the germline V gene are SGDLS and YYNGEE. Here the CDR3 DNA reads TGTGCCAGCAGCCCTGGACACAACAATGAGCAGTTCTTC. It translates to CASSPGHNNEQFF. Supplemented by reference TRBV9 and TRBJ2-1, the full variable domain reads DSGVTQTPKHLITATGQRVTLRCSPRSGDLSVYWYQQSLDQGLQFLIQYYNGEERAKGNILERFSAQQFPDLHSELNLSSLELGDSALYFCASSPGHNNEQFFGPGTRLTVL.

This clonotype was seen more than once but under ten times. V gene TRBV4-1 combines with J gene TRBJ2-7; 9 nucleotides agree with TRBD2. CDR3 size: 16 residues. Germline CDR1 and CDR2: MGHRA and YSYEKL. With 0 bases clipped from V and 4 bases from J, the junction kept 7 bases outside the gene matches. The CDR3 sequence: CASSQESLAGVYEQYF. The CDR3 nucleotides are TGCGCCAGCAGCCAAGAGTCTTTAGCGGGAGTTTACGAGCAGTACTTC.